Below, one TCR beta chain is given with its context. Per the original data handling: Reference gene primer amplification yielded estimated nucleated cell counts. Only in-frame clones appear in the TCRdb table, and some are missing; sequencing was by immunoSEQ multiplex PCR. Clonal size and the V and J genes are those of that table, whereas D and trimming came from the DNA. This sample carries 90,000 to 130,000 clones, 80% to 85% of them seen once, and the ten largest clones take nearly 0.85%. This CDR3 spans 12 amino acids. The germline V and J ends were trimmed by 1 base and 7 bases, with 7 bases remaining between them. CDR1 and CDR2 (germline): SGHNT, YENEEA. The data derive from a study of blood T cell repertoires in COVID-19.

The receptor was derived from a woman aged 70-85 years with acute or convalescent COVID-19. What was sequenced was peripheral blood. This chain links TRBV11-3 with TRBJ1-1; D might be TRBD1 (5 bases). CDR3 residues: CASSLGQGEAFF. CDR3 sequence (DNA): TGTGCCAGCAGCTTAGGCCAGGGTGAAGCTTTCTTT.